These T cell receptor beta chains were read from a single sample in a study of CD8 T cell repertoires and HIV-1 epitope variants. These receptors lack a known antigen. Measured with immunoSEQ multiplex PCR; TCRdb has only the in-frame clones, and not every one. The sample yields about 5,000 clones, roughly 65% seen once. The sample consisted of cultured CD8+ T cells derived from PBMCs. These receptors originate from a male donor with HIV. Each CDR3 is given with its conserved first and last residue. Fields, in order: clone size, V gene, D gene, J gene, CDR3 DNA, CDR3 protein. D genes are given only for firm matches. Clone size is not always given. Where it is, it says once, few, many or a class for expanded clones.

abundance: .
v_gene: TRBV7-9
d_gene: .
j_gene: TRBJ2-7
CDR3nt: TGTGCCAGCAGCTTAACCACCGGGGGACACCTTAAGGACGAGCAGTACTTC
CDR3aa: CASSLTTGGHLKDEQYF

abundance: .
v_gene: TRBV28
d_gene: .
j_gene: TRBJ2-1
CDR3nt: TGTGCCAGCAGCCCTGACCAGGTTCTAGACAATGAGCAGTTCTTC
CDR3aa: CASSPDQVLDNEQFF

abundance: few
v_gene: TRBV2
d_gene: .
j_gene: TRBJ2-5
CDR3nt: TGTGCCAGCAGCTCCGCCGGGATAGATCAAGAGACCCAGTACTTC
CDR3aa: CASSSAGIDQETQYF

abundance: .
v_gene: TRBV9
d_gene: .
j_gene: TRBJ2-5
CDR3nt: TGTGCCAGCTCAGGGGGGGTGGGACCGGAAGAGACCCAGTACTTC
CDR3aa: CASSGGVGPEETQYF

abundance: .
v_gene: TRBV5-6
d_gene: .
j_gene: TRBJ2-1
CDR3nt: TGTGCCAGCAGCTCCAGACCGAATGAGCAGTTCTTC
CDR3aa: CASSSRPNEQFF

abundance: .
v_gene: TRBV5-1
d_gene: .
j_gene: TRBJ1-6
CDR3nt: TGCGCCAGCAGCTTAGATGGGGTAACTTCACCCCTCCACTTT
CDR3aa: CASSLDGVTSPLHF

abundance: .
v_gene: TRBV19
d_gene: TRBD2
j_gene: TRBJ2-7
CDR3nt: TGTGCCAGTAGTACTCACGCTGGACTAGCGGAAAGCTCCTACGAGCAGTACTTC
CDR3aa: CASSTHAGLAESSYEQYF

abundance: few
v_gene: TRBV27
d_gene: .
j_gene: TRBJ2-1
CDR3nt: TGTGCCAGCAGTTTATCATCCTCCGGGGGCAATGAGCAGTTCTTC
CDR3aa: CASSLSSSGGNEQFF

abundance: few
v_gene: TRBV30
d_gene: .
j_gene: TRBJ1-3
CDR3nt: TGTGCCTCCGCCAGTAGGGATCGTGGAAACACCATATATTTT
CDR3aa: CASASRDRGNTIYF

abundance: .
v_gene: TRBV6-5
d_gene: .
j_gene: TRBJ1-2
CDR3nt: TGTGCCAGCAGTTACTCGGCCCGACAATTTGGCTACACCTTC
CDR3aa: CASSYSARQFGYTF

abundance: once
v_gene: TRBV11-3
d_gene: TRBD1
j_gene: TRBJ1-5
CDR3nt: TGTGCCAGCAGCTTAGATGACCGGGACAGGGTTAAGAATCAGCCCCAGCATTTT
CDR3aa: CASSLDDRDRVKNQPQHF

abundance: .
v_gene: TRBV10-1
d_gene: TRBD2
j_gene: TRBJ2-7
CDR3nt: TGCGCCAGCAGTGCCACCGGACTAGCTCTGGACGAGCAGTACTTC
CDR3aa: CASSATGLALDEQYF

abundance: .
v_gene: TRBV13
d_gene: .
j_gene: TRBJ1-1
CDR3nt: TGTGCCAGCAGCCGTGGGGACACTGAAGCTTTCTTT
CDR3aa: CASSRGDTEAFF

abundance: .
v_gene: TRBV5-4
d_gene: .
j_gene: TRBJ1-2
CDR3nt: TGCGCCAGCAGCCAAGATCCCCCAGACTTGGACTATGGCTACACCTTC
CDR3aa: CASSQDPPDLDYGYTF

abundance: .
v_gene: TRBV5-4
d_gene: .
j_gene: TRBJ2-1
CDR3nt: TGTGCCAGCAGCTCTGGAGGGCAGGGACCCTATAATGAGCAGTTCTTC
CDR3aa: CASSSGGQGPYNEQFF

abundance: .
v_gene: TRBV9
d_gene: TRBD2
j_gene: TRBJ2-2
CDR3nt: TGTGCCAGCAGTGATAGAAGCGGGGGGGACACCGGGGAGCTGTTTTTT
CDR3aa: CASSDRSGGDTGELFF

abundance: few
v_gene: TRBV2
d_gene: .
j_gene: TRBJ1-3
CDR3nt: TGTGCCAGCAGTGAATTGGGCAACTCTGGAAACACCATATATTTT
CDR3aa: CASSELGNSGNTIYF

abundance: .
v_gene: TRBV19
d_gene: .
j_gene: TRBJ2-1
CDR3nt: TGTGCCAGTAGTGCCCCAAGCTCCTACAATGAGCAGTTCTTC
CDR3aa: CASSAPSSYNEQFF

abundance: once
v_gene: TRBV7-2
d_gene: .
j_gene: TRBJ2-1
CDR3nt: TGTGCCAGCAGCTTAAGCACAGGGAATGAGCAGTTCTTC
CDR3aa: CASSLSTGNEQFF

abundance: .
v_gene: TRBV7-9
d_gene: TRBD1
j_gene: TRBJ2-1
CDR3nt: TGTGCCAGCAGCAAATCCCCGGGACAGGGTCTATACAATGAGCAGTTCTTC
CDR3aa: CASSKSPGQGLYNEQFF

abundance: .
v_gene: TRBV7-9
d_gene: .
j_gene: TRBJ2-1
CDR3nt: TGTGGGGACACCGAGCAGTTCTTC
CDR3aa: CGDTEQFF

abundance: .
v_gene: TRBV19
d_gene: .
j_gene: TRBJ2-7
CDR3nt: TGTGCCAGTAGTTGGAGGGACAGTGTTCCTGGCGAGCAGTACTTC
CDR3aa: CASSWRDSVPGEQYF

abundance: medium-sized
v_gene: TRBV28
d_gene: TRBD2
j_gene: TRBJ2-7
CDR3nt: TGTGCCAGCAGTCCGGAAGCGGGAGTAAGCGAGCAGTACTTC
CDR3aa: CASSPEAGVSEQYF

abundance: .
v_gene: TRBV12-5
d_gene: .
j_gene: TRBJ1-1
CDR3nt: TGTGCTAGTGGTTTGACCTCGGAAGGATTTGAAGCTTTCTTT
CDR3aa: CASGLTSEGFEAFF

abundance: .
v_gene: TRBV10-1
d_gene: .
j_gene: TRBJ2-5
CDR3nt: TGCGCCAGCAGTGACCCTCAAGAGACCCAGTACTTC
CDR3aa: CASSDPQETQYF

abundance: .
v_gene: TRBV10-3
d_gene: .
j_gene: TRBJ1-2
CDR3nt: TGTGCCATCATCATTCCACAGGGTAACGGCTACACCTTC
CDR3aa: CAIIIPQGNGYTF

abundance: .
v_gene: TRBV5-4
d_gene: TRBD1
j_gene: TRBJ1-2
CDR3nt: TGTGCCAGCAGCTTGGGGGACAGCGTTTGGGGCTACACCTTC
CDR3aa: CASSLGDSVWGYTF

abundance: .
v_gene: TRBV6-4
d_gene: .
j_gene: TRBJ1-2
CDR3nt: TGTGCCAGCAGTGACTCGAGGCAAGGAGGGCCTATAGAGGGCTACACCTTC
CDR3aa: CASSDSRQGGPIEGYTF

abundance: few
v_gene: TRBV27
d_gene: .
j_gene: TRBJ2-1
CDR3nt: TGTGCCAGCATGGGAGGTAGCTGGAGCTCCTACAATGAGCAGTTCTTC
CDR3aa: CASMGGSWSSYNEQFF

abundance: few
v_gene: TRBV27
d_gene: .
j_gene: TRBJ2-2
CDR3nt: TGTGCCAGCAGTCCGCAGCTCACCGGGGAGCTGTTTTTT
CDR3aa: CASSPQLTGELFF

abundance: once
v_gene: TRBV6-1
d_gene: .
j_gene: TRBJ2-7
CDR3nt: TGTGCCAGCAGTGGTACCCTTGGGGCAGGGGAGGGGTACGAGCAGTACTTC
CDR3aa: CASSGTLGAGEGYEQYF

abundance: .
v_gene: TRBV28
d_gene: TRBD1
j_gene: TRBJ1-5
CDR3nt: TGTGCCAGCAGTTTTGTAGTGACAGGGGGCGGCAATCAGCCCCAGCATTTT
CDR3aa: CASSFVVTGGGNQPQHF

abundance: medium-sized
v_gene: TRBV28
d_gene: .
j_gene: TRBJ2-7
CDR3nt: TGTGCCAGCACCAAGGGGTGGGGGGCCGCCTACGAGCAGTACTTC
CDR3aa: CASTKGWGAAYEQYF

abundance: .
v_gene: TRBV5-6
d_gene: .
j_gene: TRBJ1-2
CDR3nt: TGTGCCAGCAGCCAAGACAGCTATGGCTACACCTTC
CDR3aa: CASSQDSYGYTF

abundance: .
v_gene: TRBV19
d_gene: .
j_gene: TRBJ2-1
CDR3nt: TGTGCCAGTAGTCTGGGGCCAAGCTCCTACAATGAGCAGTTCTTC
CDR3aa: CASSLGPSSYNEQFF

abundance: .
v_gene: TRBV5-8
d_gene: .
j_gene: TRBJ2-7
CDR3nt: TGTGCCAGCAGCCTCCCACAGGGCGCCTACGAGCAGTACTTC
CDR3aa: CASSLPQGAYEQYF

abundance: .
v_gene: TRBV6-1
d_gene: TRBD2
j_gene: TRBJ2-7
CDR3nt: TGTGCCAGCAGTGTAAGGACTAGCGGGAGGTCCTCCTACGAGCAGTACTTC
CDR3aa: CASSVRTSGRSSYEQYF

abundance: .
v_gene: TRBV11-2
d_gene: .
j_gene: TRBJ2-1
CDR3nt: TGTGCCAGCGACCGGGGGCCCTACAATGAGCAGTTCTTC
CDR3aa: CASDRGPYNEQFF

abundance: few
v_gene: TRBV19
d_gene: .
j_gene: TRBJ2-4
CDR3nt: TGTGCCAGTAGTATAGGAAGTCGCGGACCCAAAAACATTCAGTACTTC
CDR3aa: CASSIGSRGPKNIQYF

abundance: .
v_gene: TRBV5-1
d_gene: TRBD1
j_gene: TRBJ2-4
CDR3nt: TGCGCCAGCAGCGGACCATGGGGACAGCCTAAAAACATTCAGTACTTC
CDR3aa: CASSGPWGQPKNIQYF

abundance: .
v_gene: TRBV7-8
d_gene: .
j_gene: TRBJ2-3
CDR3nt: TGTGCCAGCAGCTTAGCGAGCGTTGGAGATACGCAGTATTTT
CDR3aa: CASSLASVGDTQYF